This T cell receptor (beta chain) was documented in a study of PD-L1 blockade in urothelial cancer. Losses at the gene ends were 1 base for V and 6 bases for J; bases not matched to a gene: 3. The germline CDR1 and CDR2 sequences are SGHAT and FQNNGV. The CDR3 has 15 amino acids. The repertoire was sequenced with immunoSEQ multiplex PCR; TCRdb's copy has only in-frame clones and lacks some. The sample lists about 88,000 clones; 85% to 95% were seen once. The chain recombines TRBV11-2 with TRBJ2-2; 9 positions agree with TRBD1. The TCR sequence derives from a man aged 55 to 70 with urothelial cancer. The specimen was PBMCs, collected around atezolizumab (anti-PD-L1) treatment. DNA for the CDR3: TGTGCCAGCAGCTTAGGGACAGGGGCCCCCGGGGAGCTGTTTTTT. Translating it yields CASSLGTGAPGELFF. The full variable domain, with the rest looked up from reference TRBV11-2 and TRBJ2-2, is EAGVAQSPRYKIIEKRQSVAFWCNPISGHATLYWYQQILGQGPKLLIQFQNNGVVDDSQLPKDRFSAERLKGVDSTLKIQPAKLEDSAVYLCASSLGTGAPGELFFGEGSRLTVL.